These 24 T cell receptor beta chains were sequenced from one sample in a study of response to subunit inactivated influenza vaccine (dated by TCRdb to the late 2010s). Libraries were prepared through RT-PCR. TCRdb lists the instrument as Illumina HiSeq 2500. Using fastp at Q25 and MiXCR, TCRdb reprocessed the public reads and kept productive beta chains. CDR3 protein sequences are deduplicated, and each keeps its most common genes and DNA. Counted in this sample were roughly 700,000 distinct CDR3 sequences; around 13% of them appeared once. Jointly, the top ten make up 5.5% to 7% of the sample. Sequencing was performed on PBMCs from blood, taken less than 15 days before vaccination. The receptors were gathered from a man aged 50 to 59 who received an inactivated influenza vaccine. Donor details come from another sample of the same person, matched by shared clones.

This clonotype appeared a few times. The CDR3 loop is CASSSGVGSYNEQFF. CDR3 nucleotide sequence: TGTGCCAGCAGCTCCGGGGTGGGGAGCTACAATGAGCAGTTCTTC. V and J are TRBV7-2 and TRBJ2-1, with a possible D match to TRBD2 (5 bases). Germline CDR1 and CDR2: SGHTA and FQGNSA. Trimming took off 4 bases at V and 3 bases at J, with 13 bases between the two ends. This CDR3 has 15 residues.

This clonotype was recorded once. The CDR3 spells CASSDGGGSYNEQFF. DNA of the CDR3: TGTGCCAGCAGCGACGGGGGGGGCTCCTACAATGAGCAGTTCTTC. The V call is TRBV7-3, the J call TRBJ2-1, with TRBD2 matching over 8 bases. This CDR3 comprises 15 residues. Germline loops: CDR1 SGHTA, CDR2 FQGTGA. V shed 5 bases, J shed 0 bases, and the junction held 3 bases outside the gene matches.

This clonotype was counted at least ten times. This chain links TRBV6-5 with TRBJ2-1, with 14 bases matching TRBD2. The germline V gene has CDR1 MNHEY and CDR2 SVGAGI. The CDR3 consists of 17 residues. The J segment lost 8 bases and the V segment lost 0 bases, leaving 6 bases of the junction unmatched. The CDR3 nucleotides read TGTGCCAGCAGTTACTCGCTGGGACTAGCGGGAGAGGATGAGCAGTTCTTC. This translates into CASSYSLGLAGEDEQFF.

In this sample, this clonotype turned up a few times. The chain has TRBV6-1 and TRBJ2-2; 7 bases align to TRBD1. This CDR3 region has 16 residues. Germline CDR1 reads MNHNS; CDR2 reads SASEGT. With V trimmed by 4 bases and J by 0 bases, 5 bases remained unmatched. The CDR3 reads CASSARGPPNTGELFF. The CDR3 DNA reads TGTGCCAGCAGTGCAAGGGGGCCTCCGAACACCGGGGAGCTGTTTTTT.

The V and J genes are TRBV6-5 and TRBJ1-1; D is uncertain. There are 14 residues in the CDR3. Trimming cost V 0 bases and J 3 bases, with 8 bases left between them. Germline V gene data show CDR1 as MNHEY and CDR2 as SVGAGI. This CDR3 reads CASSYSLPDTEAFF. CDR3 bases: TGTGCCAGCAGTTACTCTCTACCGGACACTGAAGCTTTCTTT.

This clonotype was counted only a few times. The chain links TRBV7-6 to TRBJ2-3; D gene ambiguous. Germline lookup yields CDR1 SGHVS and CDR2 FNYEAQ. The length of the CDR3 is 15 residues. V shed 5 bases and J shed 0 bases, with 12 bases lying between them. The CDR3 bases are TGTGCCAGCAGCCCCCAACCATCTAGCACAGATACGCAGTATTTT. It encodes CASSPQPSSTDTQYF.

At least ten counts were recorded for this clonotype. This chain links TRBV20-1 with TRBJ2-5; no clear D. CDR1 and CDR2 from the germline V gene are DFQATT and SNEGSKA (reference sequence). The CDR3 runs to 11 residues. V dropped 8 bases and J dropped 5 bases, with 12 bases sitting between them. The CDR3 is CSPEFGETQYF. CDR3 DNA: TGCAGTCCCGAGTTCGGGGAGACCCAGTACTTC.

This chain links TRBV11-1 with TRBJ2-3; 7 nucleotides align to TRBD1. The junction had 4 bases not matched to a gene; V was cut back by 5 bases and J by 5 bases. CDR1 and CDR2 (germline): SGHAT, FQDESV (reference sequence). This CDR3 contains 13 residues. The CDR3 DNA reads TGTGCCAGCAGCACCAGACAGGGAGATACGCAGTATTTT. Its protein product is CASSTRQGDTQYF. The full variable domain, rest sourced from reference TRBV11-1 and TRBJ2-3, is EAEVAQSPRYKITEKSQAVAFWCDPISGHATLYWYRQILGQGPELLVQFQDESVVDDSQLPKDRFSAERLKGVDSTLKIQPAELGDSAMYLCASSTRQGDTQYFGPGTRLTVL.

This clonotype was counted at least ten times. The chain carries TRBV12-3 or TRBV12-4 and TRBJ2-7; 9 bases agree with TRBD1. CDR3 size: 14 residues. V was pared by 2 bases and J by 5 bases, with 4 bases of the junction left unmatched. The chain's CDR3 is CASSLTGGFDEQYF. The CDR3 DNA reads TGTGCCAGCAGTTTAACAGGGGGCTTCGACGAGCAGTACTTC.

The CDR3 DNA reads TGTGCCAGCAGCCAAGGCACAGGGGGCTCCTATAATTCACCCCTCCACTTT. Its translation is CASSQGTGGSYNSPLHF. This chain connects TRBV3-1 to TRBJ1-6; TRBD1 aligns across 8 bases. Unmatched junction bases numbered 2, after V lost 1 base and J lost 0 bases. This CDR3 is built from 17 residues. Germline V CDR1 and CDR2: LGHDT, YNNKEL (reference sequence).

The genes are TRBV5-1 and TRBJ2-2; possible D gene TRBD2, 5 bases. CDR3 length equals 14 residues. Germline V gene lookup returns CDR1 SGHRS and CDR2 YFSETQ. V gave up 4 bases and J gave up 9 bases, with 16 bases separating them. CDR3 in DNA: TGCGCCAGCAGCCCGCCCGTGGCCGGGAGGGAGCTGTTTTTT. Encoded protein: CASSPPVAGRELFF.

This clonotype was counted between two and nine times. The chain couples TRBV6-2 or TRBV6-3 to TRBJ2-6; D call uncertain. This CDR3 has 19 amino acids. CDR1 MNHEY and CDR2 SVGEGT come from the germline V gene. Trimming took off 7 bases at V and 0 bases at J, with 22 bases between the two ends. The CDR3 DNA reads TGTGCCAGCACCCGCTCCCGAAGACTCTGGACCTCTGGGGCCAACGTCCTGACTTTC. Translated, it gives CASTRSRRLWTSGANVLTF.

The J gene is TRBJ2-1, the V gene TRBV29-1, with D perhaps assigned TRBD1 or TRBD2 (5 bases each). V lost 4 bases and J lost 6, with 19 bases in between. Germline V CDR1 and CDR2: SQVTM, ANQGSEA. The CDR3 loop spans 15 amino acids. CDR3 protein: CSVAVGGRVGNEQFF. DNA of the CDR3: TGCAGCGTTGCGGTTGGGGGTCGGGTCGGCAATGAGCAGTTCTTC.

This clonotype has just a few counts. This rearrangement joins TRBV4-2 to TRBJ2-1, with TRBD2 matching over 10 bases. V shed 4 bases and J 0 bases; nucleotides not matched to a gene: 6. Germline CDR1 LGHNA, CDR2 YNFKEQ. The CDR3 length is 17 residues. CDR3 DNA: TGTGCCAGCAGCCGCCTAGCGGGAGATTCCTCCTACAATGAGCAGTTCTTC. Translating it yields CASSRLAGDSSYNEQFF.

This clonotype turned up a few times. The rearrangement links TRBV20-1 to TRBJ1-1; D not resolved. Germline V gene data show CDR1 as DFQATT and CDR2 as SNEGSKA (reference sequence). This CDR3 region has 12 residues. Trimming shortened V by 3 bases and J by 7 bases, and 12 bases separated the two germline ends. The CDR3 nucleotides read TGCAGTGCTAGGTCACCAGTTGTTGAAGCTTTCTTT. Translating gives CSARSPVVEAFF.

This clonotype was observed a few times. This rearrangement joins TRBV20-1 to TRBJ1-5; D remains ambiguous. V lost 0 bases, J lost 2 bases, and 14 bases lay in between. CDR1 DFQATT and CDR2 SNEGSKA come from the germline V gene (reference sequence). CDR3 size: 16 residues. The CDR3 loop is CSAREDEVWGNQPQHF. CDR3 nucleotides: TGCAGTGCTAGAGAGGATGAGGTGTGGGGCAATCAGCCCCAGCATTTT.

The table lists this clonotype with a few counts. The CDR3 is CASSPVAAKKLFF. The CDR3 DNA sequence: TGTGCCAGCAGCCCAGTGGCGGCTAAAAAACTGTTTTTT. The chain carries TRBV7-6 and TRBJ1-4; D uncertain. Germline CDR1 and CDR2: SGHVS and FNYEAQ. V was cut by 5 bases and J by 9 bases, with 13 bases left in between. CDR3 length: 13 amino acids.

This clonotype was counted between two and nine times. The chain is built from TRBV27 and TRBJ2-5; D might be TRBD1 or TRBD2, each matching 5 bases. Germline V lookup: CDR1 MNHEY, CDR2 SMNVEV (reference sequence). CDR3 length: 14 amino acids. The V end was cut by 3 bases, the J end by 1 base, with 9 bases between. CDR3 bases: TGTGCCAGCAGTTTTGCAGGGAGCCAAGAGACCCAGTACTTC. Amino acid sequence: CASSFAGSQETQYF.

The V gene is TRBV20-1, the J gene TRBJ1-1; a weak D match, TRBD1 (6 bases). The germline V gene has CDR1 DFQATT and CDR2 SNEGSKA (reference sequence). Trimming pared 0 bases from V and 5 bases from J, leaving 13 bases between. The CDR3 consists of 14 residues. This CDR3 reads CSAREQGSFTEAFF. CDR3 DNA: TGCAGTGCTAGAGAACAGGGTTCCTTTACTGAAGCTTTCTTT.

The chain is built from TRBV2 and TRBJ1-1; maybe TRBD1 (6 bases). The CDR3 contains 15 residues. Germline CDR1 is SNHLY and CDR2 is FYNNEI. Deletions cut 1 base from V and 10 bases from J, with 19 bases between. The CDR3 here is CASSEVRGTRKGAFF. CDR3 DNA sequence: TGTGCCAGCAGTGAAGTCAGGGGCACTCGCAAGGGAGCTTTCTTT.

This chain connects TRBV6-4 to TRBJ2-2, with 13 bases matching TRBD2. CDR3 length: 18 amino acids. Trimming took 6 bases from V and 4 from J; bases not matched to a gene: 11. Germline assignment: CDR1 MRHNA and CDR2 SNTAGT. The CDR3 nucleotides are TGTGCCAGCAGGAAGACTAGCGGGGGGCTAGTTGGCACCGGGGAGCTGTTTTTT. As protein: CASRKTSGGLVGTGELFF.

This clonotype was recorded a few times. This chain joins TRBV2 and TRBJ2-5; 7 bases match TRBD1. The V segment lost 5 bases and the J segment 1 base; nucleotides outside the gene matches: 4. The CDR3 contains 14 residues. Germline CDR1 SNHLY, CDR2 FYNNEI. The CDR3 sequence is CASSRGQLQETQYF. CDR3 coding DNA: TGTGCCAGCAGTAGGGGACAGCTCCAAGAGACCCAGTACTTC.

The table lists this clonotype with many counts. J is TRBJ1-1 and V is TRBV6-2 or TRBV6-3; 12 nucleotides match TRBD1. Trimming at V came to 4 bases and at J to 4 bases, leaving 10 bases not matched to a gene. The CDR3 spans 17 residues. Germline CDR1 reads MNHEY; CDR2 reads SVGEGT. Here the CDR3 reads CASSLVPPGQGATEAFF. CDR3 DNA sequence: TGTGCCAGCAGTTTGGTCCCCCCGGGACAGGGGGCCACTGAAGCTTTCTTT.

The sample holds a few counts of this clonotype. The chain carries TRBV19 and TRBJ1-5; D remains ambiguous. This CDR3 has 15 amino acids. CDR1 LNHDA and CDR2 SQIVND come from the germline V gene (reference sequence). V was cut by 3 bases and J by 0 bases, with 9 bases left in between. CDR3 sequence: CASSIGSYSNQPQHF. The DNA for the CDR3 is TGTGCCAGTAGTATCGGCAGTTATAGCAATCAGCCCCAGCATTTT.